This TCR beta chain is from a study of somatic mutations in cytotoxic T cells in rheumatoid arthritis. Study information: Patients had around 31 ml EDTA blood drawn right after diagnosis, before any treatment. Findings and limits, study-wide: There was no knowledge of the antigen targets of the expanded CD8+ clones. Patients with a largest CD8+ clone exceeding 20% of CD8+ cells numbered about an eighth of the 65.

Germline lookup yields CDR1 PRHDT and CDR2 FYEKMQ (reference sequence). This CDR3 has 15 residues. V dropped 4 bases and J dropped 6; count of bases not matched to a gene: 9. Points on this clone: Its antigen is undetermined.

Per the original methods: Matching between patient CD8+ clones larger than 1% and published virus-specific TCRB sequences was rare. Some clones are missing from TCRdb's copy, which holds only in-frame ones; the method was immunoSEQ multiplex PCR. The V and J calls and clone size were taken over from that table, and D and trimming were inferred from the DNA. The sample contains 20,000 to 25,000 clones, roughly 80% of which appear only once. This chain links TRBV13 with TRBJ2-7; the match to TRBD1 covers 10 bases. What was sequenced was CD8+ T cells sorted from blood. This receptor was identified in an adult with rheumatoid arthritis. The CDR3 sequence: CASSSPGQGIVEQYF. CDR3 coding DNA: TGTGCCAGCAGCTCCCCGGGACAGGGGATTGTCGAGCAGTACTTC.